Shown below are 23 T cell receptor beta chains from a single sample sequenced in a study of CD8+ T cells in alopecia areata. The treatment here: oral pan-JAK inhibitor, 5-10 mg twice daily. Extraction of RNA preceded its reverse transcription into cDNA, which served as the sequencing template. Data came from immunoSEQ multiplex PCR; TCRdb stores just in-frame clones and leaves some out. This table has fewer than 250,000 clones, roughly 60% appearing once. The sequencing used CD4+ T cells sorted from blood, collected at week 24, from a patient treated with tofacitinib. The receptors here all came from a human donor with alopecia areata.

The chain recombines TRBV10-3 with TRBJ1-1, with a tentative D call TRBD1 (6 bases). Trimming pared 10 bases from V and 1 base from J, leaving 13 bases between. The CDR3 sequence is 13 residues long. Germline assignment: CDR1 ENHRY and CDR2 SYGVKD. The CDR3 spells CATIPDRNTEAFF. The CDR3 DNA is TGTGCCACTATACCGGACAGGAACACTGAAGCTTTCTTT.

The count of this clone is one. V and J are TRBV5-4 and TRBJ2-3, with no clear D. The V end was cut by 3 bases, the J end by 1 base, with 15 bases between. The CDR3 spans 16 residues. Looked up from germline, CDR1 is SGHNT and CDR2 is YYREEE (reference sequence). This CDR3 is CASSSPSAPGTDTQYF. In DNA, the CDR3 is TGTGCCAGCAGCTCTCCTTCGGCACCAGGCACAGATACGCAGTATTTT.

This clone was counted once. The chain uses TRBV2 and TRBJ1-5; 8 nucleotides agree with TRBD1. Per the germline V gene, CDR1 is SNHLY and CDR2 is FYNNEI. V lost 6 bases and J lost 7; bases outside the gene matches: 8. CDR3 length equals 14 residues. In nucleotides, the CDR3 is TGTGCCAGCAGGTACACACAGGGGGGCCAGCCCCAGCATTTT. It codes for CASRYTQGGQPQHF.

The J gene is TRBJ1-2, the V gene TRBV6-4, with D possibly being TRBD1 (6 bases). CDR3 size: 16 residues. V was trimmed by 4 bases and J by 7 bases, leaving 22 bases between them. Per germline, CDR1 MRHNA and CDR2 SNTAGT. The CDR3 loop is CASSARGGGLRRGYTF. In DNA form, the CDR3 reads TGTGCCAGCAGTGCCCGAGGTGGGGGGCTCAGGCGTGGCTACACCTTC.

The chain is built from TRBV25-1 and TRBJ1-2; 10 bases are shared with TRBD1. CDR1 and CDR2 from the germline V gene are MGHDK and SYGVNS. V trimming: 5 bases; J trimming: 7 bases; junction bases outside the gene matches: 13. The CDR3 sequence is 16 residues long. The CDR3 is CASSSPSGQGSIGYTF. The CDR3 DNA reads TGTGCCAGCAGTTCTCCATCGGGACAGGGGAGTATTGGCTACACCTTC.

The V gene is TRBV30, the J gene TRBJ2-2; 8 nucleotides line up with TRBD2. After removal of 2 bases from V and 7 bases from J, the junction contained 12 bases not matched to a gene. The CDR3 is 16 amino acids. The germline V gene has CDR1 GTSNPN and CDR2 SVGIG (reference sequence). CDR3 sequence (DNA): TGTGCCTGGAGTACTACCGGGACTAGGTTGGGCGGGGAGCTGTTTTTT. Translating gives CAWSTTGTRLGGELFF.

This chain joins TRBV2 and TRBJ2-5; no reliable D call. Trimming left V 6 bases short and J 5 bases short, with 10 bases between. The germline V gene encodes CDR1 SNHLY and CDR2 FYNNEI. CDR3 size: 12 residues. Here the CDR3 DNA reads TGTGCCAGCAGCGACCTCGGGGAGACCCAGTACTTC. Protein: CASSDLGETQYF. The full variable domain, rest sourced from reference TRBV2 and TRBJ2-5, is EPEVTQTPSHQVTQMGQEVILRCVPISNHLYFYWYRQILGQKVEFLVSFYNNEISEKSEIFDDQFSVERPDGSNFTLKIRSTKLEDSAMYFCASSDLGETQYFGPGTRLLVL.

The chain couples TRBV6-6 to TRBJ2-1; 9 bases match TRBD2. The J segment lost 7 bases and the V segment lost 4 bases, leaving 11 bases of the junction unmatched. This CDR3 spans 16 amino acids. The V gene's germline CDR1 is MNHNY and CDR2 SVGAGI (reference sequence). CDR3 region: CASSSAWGRGGNEQFF. CDR3 nucleotides: TGTGCCAGCAGTTCCGCCTGGGGGCGGGGGGGAAATGAGCAGTTCTTC.

Concerning this clone itself: This sample also contains other DNA sequences that code for the same CDR3. The V gene is TRBV2, the J gene TRBJ2-5, with 8 bases that match TRBD2. Germline CDR1 is SNHLY and CDR2 is FYNNEI. CDR3 length: 13 amino acids. V dropped 1 base and J dropped 5; count of bases not matched to a gene: 0. DNA of the CDR3: TGTGCCAGCAGTGAAGGCGGGGGGGAGACCCAGTACTTC. Its translation is CASSEGGGETQYF.

V is TRBV4-3 and J is TRBJ2-2; possible D gene TRBD1, 6 bases. The CDR3 extends over 16 amino acids. Germline assignment: CDR1 LGHNA and CDR2 YSLEER. V dropped 0 bases and J dropped 1 base, with 9 bases sitting between them. CDR3 nucleotides: TGCGCCAGCAGCCAAGATACAGGGAGGAACACCGGGGAGCTGTTTTTT. Its translation is CASSQDTGRNTGELFF.

The genes are TRBV23-1 and TRBJ1-4; 9 positions match TRBD1. TRBV23-1 belongs to the ORF category, with a function that is uncertain. J lost 8 bases, V lost 2 bases, and 6 bases had no gene match. The CDR3 has 15 residues. CDR3 sequence: CASSQLTGGGEKLFF. CDR3 coding DNA: TGCGCCAGCAGTCAACTGACAGGGGGAGGAGAAAAACTGTTTTTT.

The CDR3 bases are TGCAGTGGGGTAGCAAACAATGAGCAGTTCTTC. Its protein is CSGVANNEQFF. The chain carries TRBV20-1 and TRBJ2-1; the D is unclear. Germline V CDR1 and CDR2: DFQATT, SNEGSKA (reference sequence). V lost 7 bases, J lost 5 bases, and 9 bases lay in between. This CDR3 has 11 amino acids.

The rearrangement uses TRBV5-6 and TRBJ1-1; D ambiguous. V was clipped by 2 bases and J by 1 base, with 6 bases between them. CDR1 is SGHDT and CDR2 is YYEEEE in the germline V gene. The CDR3 length is 13 residues. The CDR3 bases are TGTGCCAGCAGCTTTCGACGGAACACTGAAGCTTTCTTT. It encodes CASSFRRNTEAFF.

The V and J genes are TRBV29-1 and TRBJ1-2; D ambiguous. V dropped 3 bases and J dropped 3 bases, with 11 bases sitting between them. The CDR3 extends over 13 amino acids. CDR1 and CDR2 from the germline V gene are SQVTM and ANQGSEA. The CDR3 bases are TGCAGCGTTGAGCGGCTACCCGACTATGGCTACACCTTC. It specifies CSVERLPDYGYTF. Using reference TRBV29-1 and TRBJ1-2 for the parts outside the CDR3, the full variable domain is SAVISQKPSRDICQRGTSLTIQCQVDSQVTMMFWYRQQPGQSLTLIATANQGSEATYESGFVIDKFPISRPNLTFSTLTVSNMSPEDSSIYLCSVERLPDYGYTFGSGTRLTVV.

This clone was counted between two and nine times. The gene calls are TRBV5-1 and TRBJ2-3; D is uncertain. The ends were cut back, 7 bases at V and 1 base at J, with 7 bases in the middle. Germline V lookup: CDR1 SGHRS, CDR2 YFSETQ. The CDR3 spans 12 residues. Here the CDR3 reads CASGQGTDTQYF. The CDR3 region has the DNA TGCGCCAGCGGGCAGGGCACAGATACGCAGTATTTT. The full variable domain, its missing parts supplied by reference TRBV5-1 and TRBJ2-3, is KAGVTQTPRYLIKTRGQQVTLSCSPISGHRSVSWYQQTPGQGLQFLFEYFSETQRNKGNFPGRFSGRQFSNSRSEMNVSTLELGDSALYLCASGQGTDTQYFGPGTRLTVL.

This clone was seen more than once but under ten times. The V call is TRBV2, the J call TRBJ2-2, with D possibly TRBD1 on 5 matching bases. Germline V CDR1 and CDR2: SNHLY, FYNNEI. The CDR3 contains 16 residues. The V end was cut by 2 bases, the J end by 2 bases, with 12 bases between. The CDR3 DNA is TGTGCCAGCAGTGAATTGGCACAGGCCAACACCGGGGAGCTGTTTTTT. The encoded protein is CASSELAQANTGELFF.

This clone came up a few times. DNA for the CDR3: TGTGCCAGCAGCCACGGGGTACAGCCCCAGCATTTT. Its protein product is CASSHGVQPQHF. The chain couples TRBV25-1 to TRBJ1-5; D remains ambiguous. V was pared by 6 bases and J by 7 bases, with 10 bases between. Per germline, CDR1 MGHDK and CDR2 SYGVNS. The CDR3 runs to 12 residues.

This chain links TRBV19 with TRBJ2-5; no definite D call. CDR3 size: 12 residues. The germline V and J ends were trimmed by 6 bases and 4 bases, with 9 bases remaining between them. The germline gives CDR1 LNHDA, CDR2 SQIVND (reference sequence). Here the CDR3 DNA reads TGTGCCAGTAGCCGACTTGGAGAGACCCAGTACTTC. Protein sequence: CASSRLGETQYF.

The table lists this clone with a few counts. V usage is TRBV4-3 and J usage is TRBJ1-5, with D possibly being TRBD1 (5 bases). CDR3 length: 16 residues. Per the germline V gene, CDR1 is LGHNA and CDR2 is YSLEER. Trimming cost V 0 bases and J 3 bases, with 12 bases left between them. The CDR3 spells CASSQERRGYNQPQHF. In nucleotides, the CDR3 is TGCGCCAGCAGCCAAGAGAGGCGGGGGTACAATCAGCCCCAGCATTTT.

J is TRBJ1-2 and V is TRBV4-1; D gene uncertain. The CDR3 covers 14 residues. The V gene's germline CDR1 is MGHRA and CDR2 YSYEKL. Trimming removed 4 bases from V and 2 bases from J, with 11 bases in between. This chain's CDR3 is CASSPQDGNYGYTF. CDR3 DNA sequence: TGCGCCAGCAGCCCCCAGGACGGGAACTATGGCTACACCTTC.

The chain uses TRBV25-1 and TRBJ2-3; D ambiguous. The length of the CDR3 is 13 residues. The V end was cut by 3 bases, the J end by 2 bases, with 6 bases between. Germline CDR1 is MGHDK and CDR2 is SYGVNS. The CDR3 region is CASSDWITDTQYF. CDR3 nucleotides: TGTGCCAGCAGTGACTGGATCACAGATACGCAGTATTTT. Based on the CDR3 plus reference TRBV25-1 and TRBJ2-3, the full variable domain is EADIYQTPRYLVIGTGKKITLECSQTMGHDKMYWYQQDPGMELHLIHYSYGVNSTEKGDLSSESTVSRIRTEHFPLTLESARPSHTSQYLCASSDWITDTQYFGPGTRLTVL.

This clone was seen only a few times. J is TRBJ1-2 and V is TRBV5-1, with 9 positions matching TRBD1. The CDR3 covers 16 residues. The germline V gene encodes CDR1 SGHRS and CDR2 YFSETQ. Trimming took 0 bases from V and 2 from J; bases not matched to a gene: 5. CDR3 coding DNA: TGCGCCAGCAGCTTGGGAATAGGACAGGGGAACTATGGCTACACCTTC. Translation: CASSLGIGQGNYGYTF.

In nucleotides, the CDR3 is TGCAGCGTGAGGGGCTACGAGCAGTACTTC. Protein sequence: CSVRGYEQYF. The V gene is TRBV29-1, the J gene TRBJ2-7; D is perhaps TRBD1 or TRBD2 (5 bases each). In germline, CDR1 is SQVTM, CDR2 ANQGSEA. The CDR3 covers 10 residues. V gave up 6 bases and J gave up 3 bases, with 6 bases separating them.